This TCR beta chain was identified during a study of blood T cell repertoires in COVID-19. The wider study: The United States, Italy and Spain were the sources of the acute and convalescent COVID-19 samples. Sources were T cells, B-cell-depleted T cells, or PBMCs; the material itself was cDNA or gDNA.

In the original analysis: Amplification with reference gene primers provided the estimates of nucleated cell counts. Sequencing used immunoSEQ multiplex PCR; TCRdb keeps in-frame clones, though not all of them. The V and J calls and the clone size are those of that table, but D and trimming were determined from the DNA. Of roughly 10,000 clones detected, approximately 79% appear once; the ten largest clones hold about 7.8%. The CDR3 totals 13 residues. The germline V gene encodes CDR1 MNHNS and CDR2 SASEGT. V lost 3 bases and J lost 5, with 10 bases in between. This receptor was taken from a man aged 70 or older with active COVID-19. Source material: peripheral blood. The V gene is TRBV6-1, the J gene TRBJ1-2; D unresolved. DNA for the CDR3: TGTGCCAGCAGTGACATCCACATTTATGGCTACACCTTC. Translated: CASSDIHIYGYTF.